Sequencing of this TCR beta chain was carried out in a study of T cell repertoires in ileal Crohn's disease. Whole-study results and caveats: Active smokers at surgery had more clonal expansions than non-smokers.

With regard to this clone: As yet, its antigen is unknown.

The CDR3 loop spans 13 amino acids. V gave up 5 bases and J gave up 4 bases; unmatched junction bases: 4. Germline CDR1 SEHNR, CDR2 FQNEAQ (reference sequence). Each sample's TCRB immunosequencing used around 0.5 micrograms of biopsy DNA. Method: immunoSEQ multiplex PCR; TCRdb's copy keeps in-frame clones and lacks some. The repertoire has 6,500 to 7,000 clones, 83% of them found once; the top ten carry approximately 4.1%. The origin of this receptor is an adult with Crohn's disease. Sequencing used ileal tissue. V is TRBV7-9 and J is TRBJ1-1, with 7 bases that match TRBD1. Written as DNA, the CDR3 is TGTGCCAGCAGCCTACAGGGGAGCACTGAAGCTTTCTTT. Translation: CASSLQGSTEAFF.